This T cell receptor (beta chain) stems from a study of blood T cell repertoires in COVID-19. Across the whole study: Collection of acute and convalescent COVID-19 samples took place in the United States, Italy and Spain. Sources were T cells, B-cell-depleted T cells, or PBMCs; the material itself was cDNA or gDNA.

V lost 4 bases to trimming and J lost 3 bases; unmatched junction nucleotides: 19. Germline V gene sequence: CDR1 LGHNA, CDR2 YNFKEQ. This CDR3 region has 21 residues. As handled by the study authors: The assay estimated nucleated cells by amplifying reference gene primers. TCRdb keeps only in-frame clones here, not all; method: immunoSEQ multiplex PCR. V and J calls and clone size are those listed in that table; D and trimming were worked out from the DNA. The top ten hold under 10% of the sample, which has some 260,000 clones, about 89% seen once. This receptor was identified in a man aged 35 to 55 who had recovered from COVID-19. What was sequenced was PBMCs or T cells enriched from blood (not recorded which). V gene TRBV4-2 combines with J gene TRBJ1-6, with TRBD1 matching 9 bases. The CDR3 DNA reads TGTGCCAGCAGCCCCTCGGTAGGGACAGGGACCTTTCCGGGCTATAATTCACCCCTCCACTTT. The encoded protein is CASSPSVGTGTFPGYNSPLHF.